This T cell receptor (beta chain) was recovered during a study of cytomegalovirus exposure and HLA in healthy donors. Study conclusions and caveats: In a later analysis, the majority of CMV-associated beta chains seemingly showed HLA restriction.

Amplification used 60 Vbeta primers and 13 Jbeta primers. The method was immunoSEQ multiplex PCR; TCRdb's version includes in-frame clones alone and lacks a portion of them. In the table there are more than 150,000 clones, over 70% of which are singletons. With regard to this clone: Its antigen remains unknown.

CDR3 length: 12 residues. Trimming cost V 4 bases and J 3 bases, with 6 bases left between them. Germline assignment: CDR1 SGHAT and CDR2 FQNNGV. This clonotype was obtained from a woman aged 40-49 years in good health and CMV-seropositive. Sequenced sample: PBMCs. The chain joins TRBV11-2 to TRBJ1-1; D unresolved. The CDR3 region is CASSYSDTEAFF. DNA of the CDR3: TGTGCCAGCAGCTATTCCGACACTGAAGCTTTCTTT.